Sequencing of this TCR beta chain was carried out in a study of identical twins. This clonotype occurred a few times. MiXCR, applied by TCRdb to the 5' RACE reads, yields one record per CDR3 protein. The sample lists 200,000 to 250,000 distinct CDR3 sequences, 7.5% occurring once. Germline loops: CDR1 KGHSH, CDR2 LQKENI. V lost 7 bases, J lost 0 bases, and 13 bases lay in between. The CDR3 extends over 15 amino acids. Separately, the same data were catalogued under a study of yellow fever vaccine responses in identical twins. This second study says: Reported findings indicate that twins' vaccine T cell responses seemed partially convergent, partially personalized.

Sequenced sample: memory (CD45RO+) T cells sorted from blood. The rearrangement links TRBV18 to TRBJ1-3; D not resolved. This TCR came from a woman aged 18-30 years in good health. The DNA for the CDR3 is TGTGCCAGCTATTACCCAGGTTTCTCTGGAAACACCATATATTTT. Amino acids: CASYYPGFSGNTIYF.